The clone carrying this T cell receptor beta chain turned up a few times. This sample is part of a study of blood T cells in healthy people across ages. Drawing of peripheral blood yielded about 9.6 milliliters from each donor. Trimming pared 10 bases from V and 2 bases from J, leaving 20 bases between. Germline V gives CDR1 SNHLY, CDR2 FYNNEI. This CDR3 spans 15 amino acids. Next came a second PCR, run for about 6 to 12 cycles, which used a sample-barcoded 5' primer along with a J-beta primer mix. TCRdb analysed the 5' RACE reads with MiXCR anew, one entry per CDR3 protein. This table holds around 800,000 distinct CDR3 sequences, roughly 26% found once. The same sample was also used in a study of T cells of mothers and their children.

This rearrangement joins TRBV2 to TRBJ2-5; a weak D match, TRBD2 (5 bases). The source material was blood. The origin of this receptor is a boy younger than 18 in good health. In DNA form, the CDR3 reads TGTGCCAACGACCTAGTGCCCCGGGGACAAGAGACCCAGTACTTC. Translated: CANDLVPRGQETQYF.